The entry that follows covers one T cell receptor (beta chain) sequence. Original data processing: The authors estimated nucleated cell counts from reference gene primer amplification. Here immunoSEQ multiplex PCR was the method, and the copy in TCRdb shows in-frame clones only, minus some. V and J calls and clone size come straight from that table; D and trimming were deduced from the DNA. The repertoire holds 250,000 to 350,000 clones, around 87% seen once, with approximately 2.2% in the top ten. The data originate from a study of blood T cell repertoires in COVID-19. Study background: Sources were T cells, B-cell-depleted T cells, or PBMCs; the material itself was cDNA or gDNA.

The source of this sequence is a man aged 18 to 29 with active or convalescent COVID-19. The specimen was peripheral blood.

CDR3: CASSSGSIHSYNEQFF. The CDR3 DNA reads TGTGCCAGCAGCAGCGGGAGTATTCACTCCTACAATGAGCAGTTCTTC. This sequence joins TRBV28 and TRBJ2-1; 8 nucleotides align to TRBD2. The CDR3 spans 16 residues. Trimming at V came to 6 bases and at J to 0 bases, leaving 7 bases not matched to a gene. Germline V lookup: CDR1 MDHEN, CDR2 SYDVKM.